The 29 T cell receptor beta chains listed next were all sequenced from one sample in a study of T cell repertoires in cytomegalovirus infection. TCRdb independently ran MiXCR on the reads; one entry per CDR3 protein. This repertoire shows hundreds of thousands of distinct CDR3 sequences, 22% found once; its top ten account for roughly 18%. The sample was CD8+ T cells from PBMCs. The receptor set was obtained from a human donor in good health (CMV status not recorded). Some clones in this sample may be carry-over from other donors' samples.

The chain couples TRBV27 to TRBJ1-1, with D perhaps matching TRBD1 (5 bases). Trimming left V 5 bases short and J 11 bases short, with 15 bases between. The CDR3 contains 12 residues. Germline V CDR1 and CDR2: MNHEY, SMNVEV (reference sequence). CDR3 sequence reads: CASSGGTAQAFF. In nucleotides, the CDR3 is TGTGCCAGCAGTGGGGGGACGGCCCAGGCTTTCTTT.

At least ten counts were recorded for this clonotype. The chain carries TRBV28 and TRBJ2-7, with 7 bases matching TRBD1. V shed 2 bases, J shed 0 bases, and the junction held 4 bases outside the gene matches. Germline-derived CDR1 and CDR2 are MDHEN and SYDVKM. This CDR3 is built from 15 residues. CDR3 bases: TGTGCCAGCAGTTTAACGACAGGGAGCTCCTACGAGCAGTACTTC. As protein: CASSLTTGSSYEQYF.

The CDR3 sequence: CASSEAPLGFTYEQYF. DNA of the CDR3: TGTGCCAGCAGTGAAGCGCCGTTAGGGTTTACCTACGAGCAGTACTTC. The chain links TRBV2 to TRBJ2-7, with D unresolved. The CDR3 length is 16 residues. Germline CDR1 SNHLY, CDR2 FYNNEI. V gave up 0 bases and J gave up 2 bases, with 14 bases separating them. Combining the CDR3 with reference TRBV2 and TRBJ2-7 gives the whole variable domain EPEVTQTPSHQVTQMGQEVILRCVPISNHLYFYWYRQILGQKVEFLVSFYNNEISEKSEIFDDQFSVERPDGSNFTLKIRSTKLEDSAMYFCASSEAPLGFTYEQYFGPGTRLTVT.

The rearrangement joins TRBV19 to TRBJ2-2; D remains unclear. Germline V gene lookup returns CDR1 LNHDA and CDR2 SQIVND (reference sequence). V gave up 3 bases and J gave up 2 bases, with 10 bases separating them. The CDR3 covers 15 residues. Here the CDR3 DNA reads TGTGCCAGTAGTATCGTACAAACCAACACCGGGGAGCTGTTTTTT. It specifies CASSIVQTNTGELFF.

This clonotype was found many times. The rearrangement links TRBV12-3 or TRBV12-4 to TRBJ2-7; the D is unclear. V was trimmed by 0 bases and J by 5 bases, leaving 8 bases between them. This CDR3 is built from 13 residues. CDR3 sequence (DNA): TGTGCCAGCAGTTTAGCGCAGGCTAACGAGCAGTACTTC. Residues: CASSLAQANEQYF.

The count of this clonotype is one. In DNA form, the CDR3 reads TGTGCCAGCAGCGTAGATGATACCCTCGGGAACACTGAAGCTTTCTTT. Its protein product is CASSVDDTLGNTEAFF. V is TRBV9 and J is TRBJ1-1; no clear D. V lost 0 bases and J lost 1, with 13 bases in between. Germline CDR1 is SGDLS and CDR2 is YYNGEE. This CDR3 has 16 amino acids.

This clonotype was seen at least ten times. CDR3 nucleotide sequence: TGTGCCAGCTCCCCTGCGGGGGGAACTAATGAAAAACTGTTTTTT. Encoded protein: CASSPAGGTNEKLFF. This chain joins TRBV7-6 and TRBJ1-4; tentatively, D is TRBD1 (5 bases). V was cut by 8 bases and J by 1 base, with 14 bases left in between. The CDR3 length is 15 residues. Germline lookup yields CDR1 SGHVS and CDR2 FNYEAQ.

The rearrangement uses TRBV9 and TRBJ2-5; D gene unclear. CDR1 and CDR2 from the germline V gene are SGDLS and YYNGEE. The CDR3 sequence is 13 residues long. The ends were cut back, 1 base at V and 5 bases at J, with 9 bases in the middle. The CDR3 loop reads CASSVTDEETQYF. As DNA, the CDR3 is TGTGCCAGCAGCGTAACAGATGAGGAGACCCAGTACTTC.

This clonotype was recorded a few times. This chain uses TRBV2 with TRBJ1-4; no clear D gene. Germline V CDR1 and CDR2: SNHLY, FYNNEI. The CDR3 has 14 residues. Between the trimmed V and J ends, which lost 2 bases and 8 bases, there was a span of 12 bases. As DNA, the CDR3 is TGTGCCAGCAGTGAATGGGGTGTTTACGAAAAACTGTTTTTT. Its protein product is CASSEWGVYEKLFF.

This clonotype was detected ten times or more. V usage is TRBV28 and J usage is TRBJ1-6, with no clear D. V was cut by 3 bases and J by 7 bases, with 10 bases left in between. CDR3 length equals 14 residues. CDR1 MDHEN and CDR2 SYDVKM come from the germline V gene. The CDR3 loop reads CASSFPTFNSPLHF. The CDR3, as DNA: TGTGCCAGCAGTTTTCCGACCTTCAATTCACCCCTCCACTTT.

The chain carries TRBV12-3 or TRBV12-4 and TRBJ2-7, with TRBD2 matching over 12 bases. The ends lost 6 bases at V and 2 bases at J; junction bases unmatched: 2. The CDR3 has 14 residues. CDR3 in amino acids: CASRTSGGPYEQYF. CDR3 in DNA: TGTGCCAGCAGGACTAGCGGGGGACCCTACGAGCAGTACTTC.

This clonotype was seen a few times. V is TRBV6-6 and J is TRBJ2-7, with no clear D. V gave up 0 bases and J gave up 2 bases, with 5 bases separating them. Germline CDR1 is MNHNY and CDR2 is SVGAGI (reference sequence). The CDR3 spans 13 residues. The CDR3 sequence is CASSYSPTYEQYF. As DNA, the CDR3 is TGTGCCAGCAGTTACTCCCCGACCTACGAGCAGTACTTC.

This clonotype was found a few times. The CDR3 is CSARGFEGHYNEQFF. CDR3 bases: TGCAGTGCTAGAGGATTTGAGGGACACTACAATGAGCAGTTCTTC. The gene calls are TRBV20-1 and TRBJ2-1; maybe TRBD1 (6 bases). Trimming cost V 1 base and J 3 bases, with 13 bases left between them. Germline lookup yields CDR1 DFQATT and CDR2 SNEGSKA (reference sequence). The CDR3 totals 15 residues.

The chain uses TRBV15 and TRBJ2-5, with D possibly matching TRBD2 (5 bases). The CDR3 totals 13 residues. Germline loops: CDR1 LNHNV, CDR2 YYDKDF (reference sequence). V was shortened by 6 bases and J by 5 bases, with 13 bases between the two germline ends. The CDR3 bases are TGTGCCACCAGGGAAGGAGGAGAGGAGACCCAGTACTTC. Translating gives CATREGGEETQYF.

This chain links TRBV14 with TRBJ1-2; D unresolved. The V end was cut by 2 bases, the J end by 6 bases, with 13 bases between. Germline CDR1 reads SGHDN; CDR2 reads FVKESK. CDR3 length: 14 amino acids. The CDR3 loop is CASSQWVGPDGYTF. The DNA for the CDR3 is TGTGCCAGCAGCCAATGGGTCGGGCCGGATGGCTACACCTTC.

This clonotype was counted a few times. The genes are TRBV2 and TRBJ1-2; D unresolved. Germline V gene sequence: CDR1 SNHLY, CDR2 FYNNEI. This CDR3 comprises 15 residues. Trimming pared 1 base from V and 0 bases from J, leaving 9 bases between. The CDR3 region has the DNA TGTGCCAGCAGTGAAGGCGTCGACACTAACTATGGCTACACCTTC. As protein: CASSEGVDTNYGYTF.

There are a few counts of this clonotype. The genes are TRBV11-2 and TRBJ2-5; D is possibly TRBD1 or TRBD2 (5 bases each). The CDR3 sequence is 15 residues long. Trimming removed 6 bases from V and 5 bases from J, with 19 bases in between. From germline, CDR1 is SGHAT and CDR2 FQNNGV. CDR3 amino acids: CASRSLRDQGETQYF. The CDR3 DNA sequence: TGTGCCAGCAGGTCTCTCCGGGACCAAGGGGAGACCCAGTACTTC.

The chain carries TRBV7-6 and TRBJ1-1, with 7 bases fitting TRBD1. Germline-derived CDR1 and CDR2 are SGHVS and FNYEAQ. The junction had 10 bases not matched to a gene; V was cut back by 3 bases and J by 6 bases. The CDR3 spans 15 residues. The CDR3 DNA reads as TGTGCCAGCAGCTTGGGAGGGGGCGCGAGTGCTGAAGCTTTCTTT. Its translation: CASSLGGGASAEAFF.

J is TRBJ1-2 and V is TRBV20-1; D call uncertain. CDR1 DFQATT and CDR2 SNEGSKA come from the germline V gene (reference sequence). The V and J ends lost 1 base and 5 bases respectively, with 20 bases between them. CDR3 length: 16 residues. CDR3 loop: CSARGPLDGVTYGYTF. The CDR3 DNA is TGCAGTGCTAGAGGGCCCCTGGACGGAGTGACTTATGGCTACACCTTC.

This chain joins TRBV11-1 and TRBJ1-1; D possibly corresponds to TRBD1 (5 bases). The CDR3 totals 15 residues. The ends were cut back, 2 bases at V and 4 bases at J, with 14 bases in the middle. Germline V gene sequence: CDR1 SGHAT, CDR2 FQDESV (reference sequence). CDR3 sequence reads: CASSLSRGGITEAFF. CDR3 bases: TGTGCCAGCAGCTTAAGCCGGGGCGGGATCACTGAAGCTTTCTTT.

Ten or more counts support this clonotype. CDR3 in DNA: TGTGCCAGCAGCTGGCAGGTGGCAGGGGATAAGGGCTACACCTTC. Translated, it gives CASSWQVAGDKGYTF. The chain combines TRBV5-4 with TRBJ1-2, with D maybe TRBD1 (6 bases). CDR1 SGHNT and CDR2 YYREEE come from the germline V gene (reference sequence). The CDR3 sequence is 15 residues long. Trimming left V 3 bases short and J 8 bases short, with 20 bases between.

The table lists this clonotype with a few counts. The gene calls are TRBV29-1 and TRBJ1-2; D remains ambiguous. Germline values: CDR1 SQVTM, CDR2 ANQGSEA. V was clipped by 3 bases and J by 7 bases, with 15 bases between them. The CDR3 has 13 residues. The CDR3 coding sequence is TGCAGCGTTGAGTCCACTTCAAGCCGTGGCTACACCTTC. Protein sequence: CSVESTSSRGYTF.

This chain joins TRBV19 and TRBJ2-1; D is possibly TRBD2 (6 bases). The CDR3 loop spans 14 amino acids. In germline, CDR1 is LNHDA, CDR2 SQIVND (reference sequence). V dropped 8 bases and J dropped 6 bases, with 17 bases sitting between them. In nucleotides, the CDR3 is TGTGCCAGTGCACCGGGCCTGGGACTCAATGAGCAGTTCTTC. As protein: CASAPGLGLNEQFF.

This clonotype was observed a handful of times. The chain recombines TRBV2 with TRBJ1-2, with 8 bases identical to TRBD1. The CDR3 runs 15 residues. The trim removed 0 bases at V and 4 bases at J, leaving 4 bases unmatched. The germline CDR1 and CDR2 sequences are SNHLY and FYNNEI. The CDR3 is CASSEAGQGIYGYTF. CDR3 DNA sequence: TGTGCCAGCAGTGAAGCTGGACAGGGTATCTATGGCTACACCTTC.

The chain uses TRBV7-2 and TRBJ2-4; D unclear. CDR1 and CDR2 from the germline V gene are SGHTA and FQGNSA. The V end lost 2 bases, the J end lost 5 bases, and 7 bases lay between the germline ends. The CDR3 loop spans 13 amino acids. CDR3 protein: CASSLNGENIQYF. CDR3 nucleotides: TGTGCCAGCAGCTTAAACGGCGAAAACATTCAGTACTTC. Combining the CDR3 with reference TRBV7-2 and TRBJ2-4 gives the whole variable domain GAGVSQSPSNKVTEKGKDVELRCDPISGHTALYWYRQSLGQGLEFLIYFQGNSAPDKSGLPSDRFSAERTGGSVSTLTIQRTQQEDSAVYLCASSLNGENIQYFGAGTRLSVL.

At least ten counts were recorded for this clonotype. The chain combines TRBV2 with TRBJ2-1, with 10 bases lining up with TRBD2. V was pared by 3 bases and J by 4 bases, with 6 bases of the junction left unmatched. This CDR3 is built from 16 residues. Germline loops: CDR1 SNHLY, CDR2 FYNNEI. The CDR3 nucleotides read TGTGCCAGCAGTGATATACTAGCGGGATTATACAATGAGCAGTTCTTC. It specifies CASSDILAGLYNEQFF.

The chain carries TRBV28 and TRBJ2-7; D gene unclear. The CDR3 spans 11 residues. CDR1 and CDR2 from the germline V gene are MDHEN and SYDVKM. The V and J ends lost 11 bases and 3 bases respectively, with 11 bases between them. CDR3 nucleotide sequence: TGTGCCGCCGCAACGGACTACGAGCAGTACTTC. Its translation: CAAATDYEQYF. The whole variable domain, filled in from reference TRBV28 and TRBJ2-7, reads DVKVTQSSRYLVKRTGEKVFLECVQDMDHENMFWYRQDPGLGLRLIYFSYDVKMKEKGDIPEGYSVSREKKERFSLILESASTNQTSMYLCAAATDYEQYFGPGTRLTVT.

The chain combines TRBV20-1 with TRBJ1-2; D ambiguous. With 3 bases removed from V and 2 bases from J, the gap between germline ends came to 19 bases. The CDR3 totals 16 residues. Germline V CDR1 and CDR2: DFQATT, SNEGSKA (reference sequence). The CDR3 region has the DNA TGCAGTGCTAGTCCCTTTGACATGAGTTTGAACTATGGCTACACCTTC. The encoded protein is CSASPFDMSLNYGYTF.

V is TRBV29-1 and J is TRBJ2-7; TRBD1 aligns across 9 bases. V was pared by 4 bases and J by 2 bases, with 6 bases of the junction left unmatched. This CDR3 contains 14 residues. Germline CDR1 reads SQVTM; CDR2 reads ANQGSEA. The CDR3 coding sequence is TGCAGCGTTGCAGGGACAGGGAGCCCCTACGAGCAGTACTTC. Protein sequence: CSVAGTGSPYEQYF.